Sequencing of this T cell receptor beta chain was carried out in a study of blood T cell repertoires in COVID-19. Study summary: Both acute and convalescent COVID-19 samples were obtained from the United States, Italy and Spain. From T cells, B-cell-depleted T cells, or PBMCs came the material, which was cDNA or gDNA.

The protocol was immunoSEQ multiplex PCR, while the TCRdb copy is restricted to in-frame clones and leaves out a portion. The profile shows roughly 73,000 clones, about four fifths of them singletons. V was pared by 4 bases and J by 2 bases, with 8 bases of the junction left unmatched. CDR1 and CDR2 from the germline V gene are SGHNT and YYREEE (reference sequence). This CDR3 comprises 15 residues. Sequencing input: peripheral blood. The V gene is TRBV5-4, the J gene TRBJ2-7, with 8 nucleotides matching TRBD2. The receptor was derived from a woman in her sixties or seventies with acute or convalescent COVID-19. The CDR3 bases are TGTGCCAGCAGCGCCGGGGGGGGTGGCGCCTACGAGCAGTACTTC. This codes for CASSAGGGGAYEQYF. Together with reference TRBV5-4 and TRBJ2-7, the CDR3 gives the full variable domain: ETGVTQSPTHLIKTRGQQVTLRCSSQSGHNTVSWYQQALGQGPQFIFQYYREEENGRGNFPPRFSGLQFPNYSSELNVNALELDDSALYLCASSAGGGGAYEQYFGPGTRLTVT.